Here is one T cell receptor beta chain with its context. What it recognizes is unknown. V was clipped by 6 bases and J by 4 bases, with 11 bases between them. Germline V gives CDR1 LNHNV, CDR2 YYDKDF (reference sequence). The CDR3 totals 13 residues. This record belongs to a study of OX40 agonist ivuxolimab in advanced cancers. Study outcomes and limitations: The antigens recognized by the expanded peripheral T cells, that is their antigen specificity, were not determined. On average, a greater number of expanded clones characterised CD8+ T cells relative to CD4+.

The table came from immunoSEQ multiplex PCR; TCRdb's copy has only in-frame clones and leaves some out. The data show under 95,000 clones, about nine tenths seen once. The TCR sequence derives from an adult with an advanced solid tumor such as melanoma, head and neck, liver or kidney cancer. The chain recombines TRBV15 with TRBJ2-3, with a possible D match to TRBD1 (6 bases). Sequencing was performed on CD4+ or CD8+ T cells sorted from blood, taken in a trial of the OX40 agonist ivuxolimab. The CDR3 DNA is TGTGCCACCAGGGGCAGGGGCGCAGATACGCAGTATTTT. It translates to CATRGRGADTQYF.